What follows are 10 T cell receptor beta chains derived from one specimen sequenced in a study of T cells and copy number aberrations in small-cell lung cancer. Using immunoSEQ multiplex PCR, the repertoire was profiled, and TCRdb retains in-frame clones only, with some absent. The sample records 9,400 or so clones, 60% to 80% being singletons. The sequenced material came from normal tissue next to the tumor. Receptors were obtained from a man between 60 and 75 years old with small cell lung cancer.

In its sample, this clone ranks as medium-sized. V usage is TRBV9 and J usage is TRBJ1-5, with a weak D call TRBD1 (5 bases). The germline V gene has CDR1 SGDLS and CDR2 YYNGEE. V was shortened by 4 bases and J by 2 bases, with 10 bases between the two germline ends. This CDR3 comprises 14 residues. The DNA of the CDR3 is TGTGCCAGCAGCCGGACATTTGGCAATCAGCCCCAGCATTTT. Amino acids: CASSRTFGNQPQHF.

The V and J genes are TRBV4-1 and TRBJ2-3, with D possibly TRBD2 on 6 matching bases. The CDR3 length is 18 residues. Germline V gene lookup returns CDR1 MGHRA and CDR2 YSYEKL. With 1 base removed from V and 2 bases from J, the gap between germline ends came to 19 bases. CDR3 DNA: TGCGCCAGCAGCCAAGCGTCTCCCTGGGACTCCCCCACAGATACGCAGTATTTT. It yields the protein CASSQASPWDSPTDTQYF.

V and J are TRBV25-1 and TRBJ2-5; D gene ambiguous. There are 16 residues in the CDR3. The V gene lost 1 base and the J gene lost 2 bases, with 14 bases spanning the gap. The germline gives CDR1 MGHDK, CDR2 SYGVNS. CDR3 amino acids: CASSELGFRDQETQYF. The CDR3 DNA reads TGTGCCAGCAGTGAATTGGGGTTCCGCGATCAAGAGACCCAGTACTTC.

The chain links TRBV7-9 to TRBJ1-3; D is undetermined. This CDR3 spans 14 amino acids. Trimming took 1 base from V and 0 from J, leaving 4 bases between them. Germline V gene lookup returns CDR1 SEHNR and CDR2 FQNEAQ (reference sequence). For the CDR3, the DNA is TGTGCCAGCAGCTTAGGGCACTCTGGAAACACCATATATTTT. The encoded protein is CASSLGHSGNTIYF.

V and J are TRBV28 and TRBJ1-1; no clear D. The CDR3 spans 17 residues. Trimming took 5 bases from V and 1 from J, leaving 20 bases between them. CDR1 MDHEN and CDR2 SYDVKM come from the germline V gene. CDR3 region: CASSKAVGWVENTEAFF. CDR3 in DNA: TGTGCCAGCAGTAAGGCTGTAGGGTGGGTAGAGAACACTGAAGCTTTCTTT.

The chain combines TRBV4-1 with TRBJ2-7, with TRBD1 as a possible D gene (6 bases). Deletions cut 1 base from V and 0 bases from J, with 10 bases between. CDR1 is MGHRA and CDR2 is YSYEKL in the germline V gene. The CDR3 sequence is 15 residues long. DNA of the CDR3: TGCGCCAGCAGCCAAGCACAGGGCAACTCCTACGAGCAGTACTTC. Protein: CASSQAQGNSYEQYF.

J is TRBJ1-5 and V is TRBV2; D ambiguous. CDR3 size: 14 residues. Trimming removed 3 bases from V and 4 bases from J, with 10 bases in between. Germline loops: CDR1 SNHLY, CDR2 FYNNEI. DNA for the CDR3: TGTGCCAGCAGTGACGGACCTGATAATCAGCCCCAGCATTTT. Translating it yields CASSDGPDNQPQHF.

V is TRBV29-1 and J is TRBJ2-1, with D perhaps matching TRBD1 (5 bases). Between the trimmed V and J ends, which lost 7 bases and 8 bases, there was a span of 12 bases. Germline values: CDR1 SQVTM, CDR2 ANQGSEA. There are 11 residues in the CDR3. DNA of the CDR3: TGCAGCGCTGAGGACATGGATGAGCAGTTCTTC. As protein: CSAEDMDEQFF.

The V and J genes are TRBV27 and TRBJ2-7; D not resolved. The germline CDR1 and CDR2 sequences are MNHEY and SMNVEV (reference sequence). This CDR3 comprises 12 residues. With 6 bases removed from V and 0 bases from J, the gap between germline ends came to 6 bases. Here the CDR3 reads CASSRNSYEQYF. In nucleotides, the CDR3 is TGTGCCAGCAGCCGAAACTCCTACGAGCAGTACTTC.

The CDR3 here is CASRPTSDSSYEQYF. The CDR3 bases are TGTGCCAGCAGACCTACTAGCGACAGCTCCTACGAGCAGTACTTC. V usage is TRBV6-1 and J usage is TRBJ2-7, with 7 bases identical to TRBD2. With V trimmed by 6 bases and J by 0 bases, 8 bases remained unmatched. The germline CDR1 and CDR2 sequences are MNHNS and SASEGT. CDR3 size: 15 residues.